This TCR beta chain was profiled in a study of beta chain features in type 1 diabetes. Study-wide results and caveats: Moderate but significant shortening of TCRB CDR3s was recorded in all four CD4+ subsets from Type 1 diabetes patients.

In the case of this clone: Its target is not known.

Every bit of the isolated RNA underwent reverse transcription, so sequencing read expressed TCRB transcripts. Method: immunoSEQ multiplex PCR; TCRdb's copy keeps in-frame clones and lacks some. The data hold 200,000 to 250,000 clones, with 14% observed a single time. The trim removed 4 bases at V and 3 bases at J, leaving 6 bases unmatched. The CDR3 loop spans 14 amino acids. CDR1 is SGHNT and CDR2 is YYREEE in the germline V gene (reference sequence). The J gene is TRBJ2-7, the V gene TRBV5-4; 8 bases are shared with TRBD1. The sequencing input was naive CD4+ T cells from blood. The sequence was collected from a man aged 30-40 years with type 1 diabetes. The CDR3 DNA sequence: TGTGCCAGCAGCCTACAGGGGGACCTCTACGAGCAGTACTTC. It yields the protein CASSLQGDLYEQYF.